This T cell receptor (beta chain) was found in a study of T cell repertoires in cytomegalovirus infection. V gave up 3 bases and J gave up 0 bases, with 14 bases separating them. The length of the CDR3 is 17 residues. The V gene's germline CDR1 is KGHDR and CDR2 SFDVKD. TCRdb re-derived calls from the reads in MiXCR, one entry per CDR3 protein. This table has around 530,000 distinct CDR3 sequences, 16% appearing once. This clonotype has just a few counts. The rearrangement joins TRBV24-1 to TRBJ2-1; no definite D call. This TCR derives from a human donor in good health (CMV status not recorded). Some clones in this sample may be carry-over from other donors' samples. The material sequenced was CD8+ T cells from PBMCs. DNA for the CDR3: TGTGCCACCAGTGATAGCACCACCCCGAGCTCCTACAATGAGCAGTTCTTC. Residues: CATSDSTTPSSYNEQFF.